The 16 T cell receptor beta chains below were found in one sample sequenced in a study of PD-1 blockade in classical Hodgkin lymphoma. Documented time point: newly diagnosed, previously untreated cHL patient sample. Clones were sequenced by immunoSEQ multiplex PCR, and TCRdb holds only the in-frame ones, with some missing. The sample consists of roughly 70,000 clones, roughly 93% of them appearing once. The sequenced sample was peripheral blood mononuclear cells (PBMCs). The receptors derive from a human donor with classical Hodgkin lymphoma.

The CDR3 sequence is CASSHRDVYEQYF. CDR3 DNA sequence: TGTGCCAGCAGTCACCGGGACGTCTACGAGCAGTACTTC. The V gene is TRBV28, the J gene TRBJ2-7, with D tentatively TRBD1 or TRBD2 (5 bases each). Germline V gives CDR1 MDHEN, CDR2 SYDVKM. The CDR3 length is 13 residues. The V end was cut by 5 bases, the J end by 3 bases, with 11 bases between.

The CDR3 region has the DNA TGTGCCAGCAGCCCTCACGCCGGGACAGGGAAGAACACTGAAGCTTTCTTT. Protein product: CASSPHAGTGKNTEAFF. This rearrangement joins TRBV9 to TRBJ1-1; 9 bases fit TRBD1. Per the germline V gene, CDR1 is SGDLS and CDR2 is YYNGEE. V lost 4 bases to trimming and J lost 1 base; unmatched junction nucleotides: 11. CDR3 length equals 17 residues.

The CDR3 loop reads CASSEVGRTGGYEQYF. The CDR3 region has the DNA TGTGCCAGCAGTGAGGTTGGGAGGACAGGGGGCTACGAGCAGTACTTC. The genes are TRBV25-1 and TRBJ2-7; 10 bases line up with TRBD1. In germline, CDR1 is MGHDK, CDR2 SYGVNS. Trimming at V came to 3 bases and at J to 3 bases, leaving 8 bases not matched to a gene. This CDR3 comprises 16 residues.

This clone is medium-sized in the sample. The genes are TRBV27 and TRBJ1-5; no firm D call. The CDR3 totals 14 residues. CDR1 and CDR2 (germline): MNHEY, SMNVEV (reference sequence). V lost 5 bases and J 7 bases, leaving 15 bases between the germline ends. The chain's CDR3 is CASSQYYIGQPQHF. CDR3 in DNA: TGTGCCAGCAGTCAATACTACATTGGGCAGCCCCAGCATTTT.

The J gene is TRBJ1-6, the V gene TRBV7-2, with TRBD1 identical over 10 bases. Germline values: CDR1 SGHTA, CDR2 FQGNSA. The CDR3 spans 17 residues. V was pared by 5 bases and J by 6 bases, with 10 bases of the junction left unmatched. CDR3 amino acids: CASSAGQGTAFNSPLHF. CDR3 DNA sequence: TGTGCCAGCAGCGCGGGACAGGGGACTGCGTTTAATTCACCCCTCCACTTT.

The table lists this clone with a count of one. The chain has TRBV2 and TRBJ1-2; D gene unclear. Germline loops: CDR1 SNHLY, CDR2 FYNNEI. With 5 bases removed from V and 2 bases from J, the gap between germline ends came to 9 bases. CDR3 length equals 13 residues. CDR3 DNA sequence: TGTGCCAGCAGTAGTCAGAGAAACTATGGCTACACCTTC. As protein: CASSSQRNYGYTF.

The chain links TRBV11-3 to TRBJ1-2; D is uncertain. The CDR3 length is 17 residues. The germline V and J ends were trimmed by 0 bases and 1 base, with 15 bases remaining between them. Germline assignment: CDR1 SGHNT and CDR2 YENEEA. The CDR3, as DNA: TGTGCCAGCAGCTTAGATTTGCCCTTCTATGGTAACTATGGCTACACCTTC. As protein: CASSLDLPFYGNYGYTF.

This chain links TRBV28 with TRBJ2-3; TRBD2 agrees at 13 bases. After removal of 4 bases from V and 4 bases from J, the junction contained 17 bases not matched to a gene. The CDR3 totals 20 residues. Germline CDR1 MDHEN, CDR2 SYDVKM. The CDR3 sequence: CASSSWTGGTSGTRADTQYF. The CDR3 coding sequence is TGTGCCAGCAGTTCCTGGACAGGGGGGACTAGCGGGACAAGGGCAGATACGCAGTATTTT.

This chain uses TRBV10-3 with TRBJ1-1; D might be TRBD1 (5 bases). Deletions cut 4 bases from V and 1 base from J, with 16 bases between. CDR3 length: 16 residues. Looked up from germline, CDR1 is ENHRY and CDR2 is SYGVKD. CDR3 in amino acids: CAISGAGPRTNTEAFF. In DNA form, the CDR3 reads TGTGCCATCAGTGGAGCGGGACCCCGGACGAACACTGAAGCTTTCTTT.

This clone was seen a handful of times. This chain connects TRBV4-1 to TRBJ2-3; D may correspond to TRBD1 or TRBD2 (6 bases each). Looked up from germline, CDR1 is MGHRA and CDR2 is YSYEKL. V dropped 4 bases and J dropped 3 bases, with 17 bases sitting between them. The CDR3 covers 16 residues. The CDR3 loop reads CASSPVGGLRTDTQYF. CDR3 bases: TGCGCCAGCAGCCCAGTAGGGGGGCTGAGGACAGATACGCAGTATTTT.

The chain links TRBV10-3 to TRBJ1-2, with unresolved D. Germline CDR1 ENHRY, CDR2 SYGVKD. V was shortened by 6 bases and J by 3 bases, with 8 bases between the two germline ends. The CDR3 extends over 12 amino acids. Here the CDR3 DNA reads TGTGCCATCAGCCGCGGGGACTATGGCTACACCTTC. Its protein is CAISRGDYGYTF.

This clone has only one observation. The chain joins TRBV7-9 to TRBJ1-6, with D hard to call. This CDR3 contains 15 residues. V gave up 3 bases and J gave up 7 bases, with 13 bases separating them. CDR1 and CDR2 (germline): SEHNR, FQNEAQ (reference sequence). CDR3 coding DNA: TGTGCCAGCAGCTTTGGTTCTGTTTCCAATTCACCCCTCCACTTT. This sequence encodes CASSFGSVSNSPLHF.

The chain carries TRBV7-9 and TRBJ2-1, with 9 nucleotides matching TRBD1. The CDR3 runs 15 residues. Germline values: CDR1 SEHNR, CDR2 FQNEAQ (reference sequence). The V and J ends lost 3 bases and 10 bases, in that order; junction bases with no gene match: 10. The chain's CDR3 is CASSFRTGVVGEQFF. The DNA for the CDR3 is TGTGCCAGCAGCTTTCGGACAGGGGTGGTTGGGGAGCAGTTCTTC.

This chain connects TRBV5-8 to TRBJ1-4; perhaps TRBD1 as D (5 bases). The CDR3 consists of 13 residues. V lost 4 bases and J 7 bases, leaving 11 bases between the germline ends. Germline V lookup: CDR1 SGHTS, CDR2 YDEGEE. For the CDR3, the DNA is TGTGCCAGCAGCCGGGGGACTGCTGAAAAACTGTTTTTT. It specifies CASSRGTAEKLFF.

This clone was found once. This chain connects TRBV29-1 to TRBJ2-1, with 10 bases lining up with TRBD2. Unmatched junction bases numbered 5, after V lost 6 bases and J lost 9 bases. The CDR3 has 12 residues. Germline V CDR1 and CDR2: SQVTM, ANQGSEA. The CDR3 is CSVRGLAVEQFF. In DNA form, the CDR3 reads TGCAGCGTCCGCGGACTAGCGGTTGAGCAGTTCTTC.

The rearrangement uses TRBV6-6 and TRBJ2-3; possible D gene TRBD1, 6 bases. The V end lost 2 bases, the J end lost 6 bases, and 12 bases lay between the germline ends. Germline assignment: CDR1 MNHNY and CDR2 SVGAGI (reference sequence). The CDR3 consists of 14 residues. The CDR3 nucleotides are TGTGCCAGCAGTTACGGCAGTAGGGGGGATACGCAGTATTTT. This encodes CASSYGSRGDTQYF.